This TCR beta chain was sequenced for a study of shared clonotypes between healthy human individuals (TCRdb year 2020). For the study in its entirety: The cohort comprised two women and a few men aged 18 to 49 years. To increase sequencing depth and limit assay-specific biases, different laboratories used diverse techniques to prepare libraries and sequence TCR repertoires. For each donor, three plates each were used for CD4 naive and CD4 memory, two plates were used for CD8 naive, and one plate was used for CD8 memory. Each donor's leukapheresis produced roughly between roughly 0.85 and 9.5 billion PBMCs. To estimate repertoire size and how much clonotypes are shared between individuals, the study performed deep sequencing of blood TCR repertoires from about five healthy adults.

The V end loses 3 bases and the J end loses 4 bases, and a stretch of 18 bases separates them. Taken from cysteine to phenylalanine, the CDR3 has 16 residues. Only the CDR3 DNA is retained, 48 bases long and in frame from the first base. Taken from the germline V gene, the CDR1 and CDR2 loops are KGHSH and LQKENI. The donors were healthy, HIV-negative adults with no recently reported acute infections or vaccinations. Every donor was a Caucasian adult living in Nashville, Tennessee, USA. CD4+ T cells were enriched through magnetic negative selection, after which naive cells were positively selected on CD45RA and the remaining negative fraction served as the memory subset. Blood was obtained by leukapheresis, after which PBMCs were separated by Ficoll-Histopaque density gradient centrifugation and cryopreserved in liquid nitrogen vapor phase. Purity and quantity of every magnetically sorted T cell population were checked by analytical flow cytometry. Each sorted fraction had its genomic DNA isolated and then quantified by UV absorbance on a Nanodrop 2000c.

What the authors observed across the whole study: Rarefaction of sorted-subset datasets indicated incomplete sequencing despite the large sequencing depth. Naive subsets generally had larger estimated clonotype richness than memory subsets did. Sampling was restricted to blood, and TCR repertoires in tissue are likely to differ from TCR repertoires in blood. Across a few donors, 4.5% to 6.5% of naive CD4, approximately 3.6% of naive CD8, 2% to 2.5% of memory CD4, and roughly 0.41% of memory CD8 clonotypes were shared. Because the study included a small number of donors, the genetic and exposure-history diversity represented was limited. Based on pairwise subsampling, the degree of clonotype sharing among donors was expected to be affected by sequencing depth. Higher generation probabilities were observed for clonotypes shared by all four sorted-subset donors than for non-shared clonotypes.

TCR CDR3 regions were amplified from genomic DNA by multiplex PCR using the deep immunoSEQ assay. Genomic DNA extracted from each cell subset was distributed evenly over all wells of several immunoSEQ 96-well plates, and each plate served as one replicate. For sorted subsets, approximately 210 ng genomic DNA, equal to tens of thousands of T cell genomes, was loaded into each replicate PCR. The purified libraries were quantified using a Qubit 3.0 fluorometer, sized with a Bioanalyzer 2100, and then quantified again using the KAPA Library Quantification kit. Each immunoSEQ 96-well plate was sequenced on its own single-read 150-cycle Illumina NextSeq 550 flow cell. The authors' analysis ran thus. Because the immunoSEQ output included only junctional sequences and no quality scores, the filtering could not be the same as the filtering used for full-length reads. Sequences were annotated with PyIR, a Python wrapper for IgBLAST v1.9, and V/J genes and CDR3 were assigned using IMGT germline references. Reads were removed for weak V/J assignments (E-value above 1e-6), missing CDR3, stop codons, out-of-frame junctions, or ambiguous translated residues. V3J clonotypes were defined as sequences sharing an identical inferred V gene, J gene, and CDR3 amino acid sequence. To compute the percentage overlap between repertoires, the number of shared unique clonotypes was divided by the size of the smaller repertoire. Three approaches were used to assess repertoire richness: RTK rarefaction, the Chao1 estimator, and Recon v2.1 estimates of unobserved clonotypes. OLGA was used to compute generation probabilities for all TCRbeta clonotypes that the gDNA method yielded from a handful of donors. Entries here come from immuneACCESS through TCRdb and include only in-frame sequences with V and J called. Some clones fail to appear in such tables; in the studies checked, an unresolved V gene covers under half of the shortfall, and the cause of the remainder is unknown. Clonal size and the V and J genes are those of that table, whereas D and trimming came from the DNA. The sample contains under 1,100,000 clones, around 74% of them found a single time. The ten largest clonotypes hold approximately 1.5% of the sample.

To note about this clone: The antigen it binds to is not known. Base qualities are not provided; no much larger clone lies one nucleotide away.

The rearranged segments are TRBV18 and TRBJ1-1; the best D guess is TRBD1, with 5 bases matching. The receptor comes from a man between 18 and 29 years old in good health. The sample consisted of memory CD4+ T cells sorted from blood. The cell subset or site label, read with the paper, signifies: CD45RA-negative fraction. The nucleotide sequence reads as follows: TGTGCCAGCTCACCCTTCAGCGGGGCTATGAGCACTGAAGCTTTCTTT. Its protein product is CASSPFSGAMSTEAFF.